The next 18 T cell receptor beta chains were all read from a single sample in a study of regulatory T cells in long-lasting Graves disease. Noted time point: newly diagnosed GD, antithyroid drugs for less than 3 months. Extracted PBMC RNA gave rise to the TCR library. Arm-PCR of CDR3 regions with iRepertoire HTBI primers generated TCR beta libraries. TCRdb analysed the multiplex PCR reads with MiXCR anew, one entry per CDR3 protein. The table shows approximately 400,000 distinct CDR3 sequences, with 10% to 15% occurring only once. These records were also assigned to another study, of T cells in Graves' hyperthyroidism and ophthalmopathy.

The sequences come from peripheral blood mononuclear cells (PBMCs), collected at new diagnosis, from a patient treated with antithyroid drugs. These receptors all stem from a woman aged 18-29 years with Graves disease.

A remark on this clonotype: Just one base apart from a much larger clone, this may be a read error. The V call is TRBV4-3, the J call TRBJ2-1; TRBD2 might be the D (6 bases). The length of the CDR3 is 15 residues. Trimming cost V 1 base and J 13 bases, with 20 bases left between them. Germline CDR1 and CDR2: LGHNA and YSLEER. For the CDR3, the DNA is TGCGCCAGCAGCCAAGTGGGGCTAGCGAGGGAGACCCAGTTCTTC. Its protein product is CASSQVGLARETQFF.

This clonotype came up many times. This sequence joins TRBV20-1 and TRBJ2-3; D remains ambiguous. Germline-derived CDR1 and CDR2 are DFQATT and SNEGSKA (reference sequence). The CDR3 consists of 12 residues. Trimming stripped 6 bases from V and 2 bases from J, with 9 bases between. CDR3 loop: CSATRTTDTQYF. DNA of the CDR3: TGCAGTGCGACAAGAACCACAGATACGCAGTATTTT.

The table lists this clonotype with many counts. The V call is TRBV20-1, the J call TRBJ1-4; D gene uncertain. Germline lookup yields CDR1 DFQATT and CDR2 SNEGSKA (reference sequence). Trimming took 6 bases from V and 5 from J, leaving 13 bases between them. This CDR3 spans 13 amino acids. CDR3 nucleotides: TGCAGTGCGCCGGATGGTGGAAATGAAAAACTGTTTTTT. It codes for CSAPDGGNEKLFF.

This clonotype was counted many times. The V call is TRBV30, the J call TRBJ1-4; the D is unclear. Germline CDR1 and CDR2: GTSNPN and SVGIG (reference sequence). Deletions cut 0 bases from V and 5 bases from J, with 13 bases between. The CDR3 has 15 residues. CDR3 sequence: CAWSVGISRNEKLFF. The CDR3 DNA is TGTGCCTGGAGTGTAGGAATCTCCCGGAATGAAAAACTGTTTTTT. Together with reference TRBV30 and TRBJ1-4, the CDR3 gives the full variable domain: SQTIHQWPATLVQPVGSPLSLECTVEGTSNPNLYWYRQAAGRGLQLLFYSVGIGQISSEVPQNLSASRPQDRQFILSSKKLLLSDSGFYLCAWSVGISRNEKLFFGSGTQLSVL.

The DNA of the CDR3 is TGTGCCAGTAGTATCCGGGGACTAGCGGGAGGAGACACCGGGGAGCTGTTTTTT. It translates to CASSIRGLAGGDTGELFF. The chain has TRBV19 and TRBJ2-2, with TRBD2 matching 15 bases. The CDR3 contains 18 residues. V was clipped by 3 bases and J by 3 bases; unmatched bases: 5. The germline V gene has CDR1 LNHDA and CDR2 SQIVND (reference sequence).

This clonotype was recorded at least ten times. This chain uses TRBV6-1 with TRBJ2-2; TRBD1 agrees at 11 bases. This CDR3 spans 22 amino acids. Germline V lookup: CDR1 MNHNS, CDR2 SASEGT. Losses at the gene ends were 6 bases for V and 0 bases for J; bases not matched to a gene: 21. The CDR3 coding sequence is TGTGCCAGCAGCGCACGGGCCCTAGTCGTTCGGACAGGGGGCCCGAACACCGGGGAGCTGTTTTTT. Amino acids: CASSARALVVRTGGPNTGELFF.

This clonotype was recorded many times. CDR3 DNA: TGTGCCAGCAGCCGATACTCTGGGGTGAACACTGAAGCTTTCTTT. It codes for CASSRYSGVNTEAFF. This chain connects TRBV14 to TRBJ1-1; D not resolved. Trimming took off 4 bases at V and 0 bases at J, with 12 bases between the two ends. There are 15 residues in the CDR3. Germline V gene lookup returns CDR1 SGHDN and CDR2 FVKESK.

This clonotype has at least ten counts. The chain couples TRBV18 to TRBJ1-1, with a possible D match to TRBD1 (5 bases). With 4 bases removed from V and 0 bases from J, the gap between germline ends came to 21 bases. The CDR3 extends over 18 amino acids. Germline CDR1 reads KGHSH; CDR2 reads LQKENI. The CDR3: CASSQPGGISKLNTEAFF. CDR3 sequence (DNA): TGTGCCAGCTCACAACCGGGGGGGATCTCAAAATTGAACACTGAAGCTTTCTTT.

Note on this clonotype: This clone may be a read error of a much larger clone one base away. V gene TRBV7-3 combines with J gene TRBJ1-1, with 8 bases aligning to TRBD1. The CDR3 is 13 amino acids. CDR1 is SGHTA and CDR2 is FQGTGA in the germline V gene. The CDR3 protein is CASSATGGTETFF. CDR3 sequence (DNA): TGTGCCAGCAGCGCAACAGGGGGAACTGAAACTTTCTTT.

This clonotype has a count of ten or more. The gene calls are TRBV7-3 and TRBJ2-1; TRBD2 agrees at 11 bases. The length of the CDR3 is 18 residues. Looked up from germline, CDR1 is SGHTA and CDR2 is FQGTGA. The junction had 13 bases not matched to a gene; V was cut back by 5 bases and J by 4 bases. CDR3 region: CASSLPSSGGAAYNEQFF. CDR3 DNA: TGTGCCAGCAGCCTCCCGAGTAGCGGGGGGGCTGCGTACAATGAGCAGTTCTTC.

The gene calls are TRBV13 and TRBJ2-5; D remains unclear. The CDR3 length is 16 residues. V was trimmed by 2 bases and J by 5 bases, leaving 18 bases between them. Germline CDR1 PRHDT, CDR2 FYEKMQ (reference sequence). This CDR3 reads CASSLSIDNSRETQYF. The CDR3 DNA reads TGTGCCAGCAGCTTAAGTATCGATAACTCGAGGGAGACCCAGTACTTC.

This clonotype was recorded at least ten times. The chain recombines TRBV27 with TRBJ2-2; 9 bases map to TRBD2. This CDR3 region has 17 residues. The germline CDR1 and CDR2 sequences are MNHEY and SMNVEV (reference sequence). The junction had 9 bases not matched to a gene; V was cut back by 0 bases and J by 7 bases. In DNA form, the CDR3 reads TGTGCCAGCAGTTTATCTATACTAGCGGGCCGGCACGGGGAGCTGTTTTTT. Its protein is CASSLSILAGRHGELFF.

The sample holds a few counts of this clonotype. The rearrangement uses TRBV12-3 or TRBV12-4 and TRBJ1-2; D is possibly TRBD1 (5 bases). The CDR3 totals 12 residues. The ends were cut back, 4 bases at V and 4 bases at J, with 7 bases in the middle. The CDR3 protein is CASSSRVYGYTF. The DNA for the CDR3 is TGTGCCAGCAGTTCCAGGGTCTATGGCTACACCTTC.

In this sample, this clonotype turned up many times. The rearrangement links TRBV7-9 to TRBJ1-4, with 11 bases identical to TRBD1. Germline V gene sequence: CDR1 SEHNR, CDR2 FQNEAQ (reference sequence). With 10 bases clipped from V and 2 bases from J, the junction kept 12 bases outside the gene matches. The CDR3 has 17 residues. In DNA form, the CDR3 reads TGTGCCACCGAGCTTGGGACAGGGGGTACCACTAATGAAAAACTGTTTTTT. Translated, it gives CATELGTGGTTNEKLFF.

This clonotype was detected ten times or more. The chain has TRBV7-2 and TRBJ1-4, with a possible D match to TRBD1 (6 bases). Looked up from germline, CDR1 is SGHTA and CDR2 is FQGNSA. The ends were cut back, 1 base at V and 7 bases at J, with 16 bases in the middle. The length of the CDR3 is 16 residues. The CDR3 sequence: CASSLDMALRGEKLFF. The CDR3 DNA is TGTGCCAGCAGCTTAGATATGGCGCTCAGGGGTGAAAAACTGTTTTTT.

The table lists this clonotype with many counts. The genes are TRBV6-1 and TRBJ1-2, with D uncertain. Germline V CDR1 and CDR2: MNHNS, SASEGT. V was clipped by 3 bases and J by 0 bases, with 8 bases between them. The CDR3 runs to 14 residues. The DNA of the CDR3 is TGTGCCAGCAGTGAGGGGAGCACTAACTATGGCTACACCTTC. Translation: CASSEGSTNYGYTF.

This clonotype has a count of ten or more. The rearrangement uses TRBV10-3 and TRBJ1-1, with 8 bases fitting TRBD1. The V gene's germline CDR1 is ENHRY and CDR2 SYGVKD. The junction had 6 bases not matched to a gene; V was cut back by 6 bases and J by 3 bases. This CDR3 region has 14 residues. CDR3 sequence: CAISRQGRDTEAFF. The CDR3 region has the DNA TGTGCCATCAGCAGACAGGGGCGGGACACTGAAGCTTTCTTT.

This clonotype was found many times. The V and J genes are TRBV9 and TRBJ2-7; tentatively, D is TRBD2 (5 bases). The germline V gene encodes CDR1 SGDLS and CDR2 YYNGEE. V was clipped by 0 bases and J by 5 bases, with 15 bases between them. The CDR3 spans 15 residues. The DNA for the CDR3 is TGTGCCAGCAGCGTAGCCAGCGGTGTCCTTGACGAGCAGTACTTC. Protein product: CASSVASGVLDEQYF.